One sample yielded the 30 T cell receptor beta chains listed below, sequenced in a study of OX40 agonist ivuxolimab in advanced cancers. Receptor amplification or capture employed the immunoSEQ multiplex PCR assay. This immuneACCESS table, as held by TCRdb, lists in-frame sequences with V and J called but not all clones. Of the missing ones, under half trace to an unresolved V gene in checked studies; the others have no known cause. The table for this sample lists roughly 73,000 clones; roughly 86% of them were counted only once. Of the sample, less than 3% falls within the top ten clones. This specimen consisted of CD4+ or CD8+ T cells sorted from blood, obtained in a trial of the OX40 agonist ivuxolimab. The receptors shown here come from an adult with an advanced solid tumor such as melanoma, head and neck, liver or kidney cancer.

This clone was picked up one time. Its ends do not fully match the called genes, so a read error is possible. This chain links TRBV7-7 with TRBJ2-5; tentatively, D is TRBD1 or TRBD2 (5 bases each). CDR3 length: 14 residues. Germline V gene data show CDR1 as SSHAT and CDR2 as FNYEAQ (reference sequence). CDR3 nucleotide sequence: TGTGCTAGCAGCTTACAAGGGACGCCGGAGACCCAGTACTTC. The encoded protein is CASSLQGTPETQYF.

This chain links TRBV30 with TRBJ1-6, with D maybe TRBD1 (5 bases). The CDR3 loop spans 15 amino acids. The V end was cut by 4 bases, the J end by 7 bases, with 17 bases between. CDR1 and CDR2 (germline): GTSNPN, SVGIG (reference sequence). The CDR3 coding sequence is TGTGCCTGGACTTCAGGCGGGGCGTGGAATTCACCCCTCCACTTT. Its protein product is CAWTSGGAWNSPLHF. The variable domain in full, completed from reference TRBV30 and TRBJ1-6, reads SQTIHQWPATLVQPVGSPLSLECTVEGTSNPNLYWYRQAAGRGLQLLFYSVGIGQISSEVPQNLSASRPQDRQFILSSKKLLLSDSGFYLCAWTSGGAWNSPLHFGNGTRLTVT.

The J gene is TRBJ2-1, the V gene TRBV19; 7 nucleotides line up with TRBD1. Germline V gene lookup returns CDR1 LNHDA and CDR2 SQIVND (reference sequence). The CDR3 has 17 residues. The J segment lost 6 bases and the V segment lost 1 base, leaving 12 bases of the junction unmatched. The CDR3 loop is CASSIAPRDSRVNEQFF. The CDR3 DNA sequence: TGTGCCAGTAGTATAGCCCCCCGGGACAGTCGGGTCAATGAGCAGTTCTTC.

The genes are TRBV18 and TRBJ1-1; 8 bases are shared with TRBD1. The germline CDR1 and CDR2 sequences are KGHSH and LQKENI. V dropped 2 bases and J dropped 6; count of bases not matched to a gene: 5. The CDR3 length is 14 residues. Here the CDR3 reads CASSPTGGMAEAFF. Written as DNA, the CDR3 is TGTGCCAGCTCACCAACAGGGGGTATGGCTGAAGCTTTCTTT.

J is TRBJ2-5 and V is TRBV11-2, with 9 bases matching TRBD1. The ends lost 0 bases at V and 1 base at J; junction bases unmatched: 9. The V gene's germline CDR1 is SGHAT and CDR2 FQNNGV. CDR3 length: 18 amino acids. CDR3 DNA: TGTGCCAGCAGCTTAGATCTAAGTGGACAGGGGCCCCAAGAGACCCAGTACTTC. It specifies CASSLDLSGQGPQETQYF. The whole variable domain, remainder taken from reference TRBV11-2 and TRBJ2-5, is EAGVAQSPRYKIIEKRQSVAFWCNPISGHATLYWYQQILGQGPKLLIQFQNNGVVDDSQLPKDRFSAERLKGVDSTLKIQPAKLEDSAVYLCASSLDLSGQGPQETQYFGPGTRLLVL.

The chain couples TRBV30 to TRBJ1-5; 7 bases line up with TRBD1. This CDR3 spans 13 amino acids. Trimming removed 1 base from V and 3 bases from J; junction bases left unmatched: 0. The V gene's germline CDR1 is GTSNPN and CDR2 SVGIG (reference sequence). The CDR3 is CAWSEGANQPQHF. The CDR3 DNA reads TGTGCCTGGAGTGAGGGGGCCAATCAGCCCCAGCATTTT.

The chain carries TRBV19 and TRBJ2-1; 8 nucleotides line up with TRBD1. The CDR3 consists of 15 residues. In germline, CDR1 is LNHDA, CDR2 SQIVND (reference sequence). The V segment lost 7 bases and the J segment 5 bases; nucleotides outside the gene matches: 10. The CDR3 spells CASIPSGTGDNEQFF. The CDR3 bases are TGTGCCAGTATTCCTTCCGGGACAGGCGACAATGAGCAGTTCTTC.

The chain combines TRBV4-2 with TRBJ2-3; either TRBD1 or TRBD2 may supply D (5 bases each). Trimming removed 0 bases from V and 2 bases from J, with 9 bases in between. This CDR3 spans 15 amino acids. Germline CDR1 LGHNA, CDR2 YNFKEQ. CDR3 DNA: TGTGCCAGCAGCCAAGATGGGACCCTCACAGATACGCAGTATTTT. Encoded protein: CASSQDGTLTDTQYF.

The chain joins TRBV5-1 to TRBJ1-2; D is perhaps TRBD1 (6 bases). Germline V gives CDR1 SGHRS, CDR2 YFSETQ. The V end was cut by 0 bases, the J end by 6 bases, with 12 bases between. The CDR3 contains 14 residues. The CDR3 DNA reads as TGCGCCAGCAGCTTGGGGGGGGCGCAGGATGGCTACACCTTC. Translating it yields CASSLGGAQDGYTF.

This clone has only one observation. V is TRBV28 and J is TRBJ1-2; D uncertain. The ends were cut back, 8 bases at V and 5 bases at J, with 9 bases in the middle. This CDR3 comprises 11 residues. Germline lookup yields CDR1 MDHEN and CDR2 SYDVKM. Here the CDR3 reads CASANSYGYTF. The CDR3 nucleotides read TGTGCCAGCGCGAACAGTTATGGCTACACCTTC.

The V gene is TRBV4-2, the J gene TRBJ1-5; D is unclear. This CDR3 comprises 15 residues. Trimming cost V 0 bases and J 5 bases, with 11 bases left between them. Germline loops: CDR1 LGHNA, CDR2 YNFKEQ. CDR3 region: CASSQDHADYQPQHF. CDR3 sequence (DNA): TGTGCCAGCAGCCAAGACCATGCAGATTATCAGCCCCAGCATTTT.

This chain's CDR3 is CAISGFGQGTYTGELFF. CDR3 sequence (DNA): TGTGCCATCAGTGGATTCGGACAGGGCACCTACACCGGGGAGCTGTTTTTT. The rearrangement uses TRBV10-3 and TRBJ2-2, with 8 positions matching TRBD1. Per the germline V gene, CDR1 is ENHRY and CDR2 is SYGVKD. With 4 bases clipped from V and 3 bases from J, the junction kept 10 bases outside the gene matches. The CDR3 spans 17 residues.

The chain carries TRBV30 and TRBJ2-2; D gene uncertain. CDR1 and CDR2 (germline): GTSNPN, SVGIG (reference sequence). This CDR3 contains 12 residues. V lost 5 bases to trimming and J lost 10 bases, with 14 bases between them. The CDR3 bases are TGTGCCTGGTCTCGGGCCCCATCGGAGCTGTTTTTT. Translated, it gives CAWSRAPSELFF.

The chain recombines TRBV4-1 with TRBJ1-6; the match to TRBD1 covers 7 bases. The CDR3 is 17 residues long. Trimming cost V 5 bases and J 4 bases; bases outside gene matches: 11. CDR1 MGHRA and CDR2 YSYEKL come from the germline V gene. CDR3 coding DNA: TGCGCCAGCAGCTATCAGACAGGGTATGAATATAATTCACCCCTCCACTTT. It codes for CASSYQTGYEYNSPLHF.

Concerning this clone itself: This sample includes further DNA sequences coding for the same CDR3. The rearrangement joins TRBV6-6 to TRBJ2-2; D possibly corresponds to TRBD1 (5 bases). Trimming stripped 2 bases from V and 5 bases from J, with 9 bases between. The CDR3 is 14 amino acids. Looked up from germline, CDR1 is MNHNY and CDR2 is SVGAGI (reference sequence). In DNA form, the CDR3 reads TGTGCCAGCAGTTACCCGCAGGGAACCGGGGAGCTGTTTTTT. Residues: CASSYPQGTGELFF.

The CDR3 sequence is CASSPGDRQPQHF. CDR3 in DNA: TGTGCCAGCAGCCCGGGGGACAGGCAGCCCCAGCATTTT. The chain joins TRBV11-3 to TRBJ1-5, with 8 positions matching TRBD1. This CDR3 contains 13 residues. J was trimmed by 7 bases and V by 5 bases; bases with no gene match: 4. From germline, CDR1 is SGHNT and CDR2 YENEEA.

The V call is TRBV5-6, the J call TRBJ2-3; 7 bases align to TRBD1. This CDR3 comprises 14 residues. Per the germline V gene, CDR1 is SGHDT and CDR2 is YYEEEE. V shed 1 base and J 2 bases; nucleotides not matched to a gene: 1. The CDR3 protein is CASSLRGPTDTQYF. CDR3 in DNA: TGTGCCAGCAGCTTGAGGGGGCCCACAGATACGCAGTATTTT.

This chain connects TRBV4-1 to TRBJ2-7, with D tentatively TRBD1 (5 bases). This CDR3 contains 15 residues. The germline V gene encodes CDR1 MGHRA and CDR2 YSYEKL. Trimming pared 3 bases from V and 4 bases from J, leaving 16 bases between. This chain's CDR3 is CASSQMDIQTYEQYF. The CDR3 bases are TGCGCCAGCAGCCAGATGGACATCCAAACTTACGAGCAGTACTTC.

The rearrangement uses TRBV19 and TRBJ2-3; D call uncertain. The length of the CDR3 is 12 residues. Looked up from germline, CDR1 is LNHDA and CDR2 is SQIVND (reference sequence). V dropped 3 bases and J dropped 6 bases, with 7 bases sitting between them. CDR3 region: CASSIISDTQYF. The CDR3 region has the DNA TGTGCCAGTAGTATCATCTCGGATACGCAGTATTTT.

The rearrangement links TRBV18 to TRBJ1-2; 10 bases line up with TRBD1. The CDR3 has 14 residues. V was pared by 0 bases and J by 7 bases, with 2 bases of the junction left unmatched. The V gene's germline CDR1 is KGHSH and CDR2 LQKENI. CDR3 DNA: TGTGCCAGCTCACCACCCGGGACAGGGGTTGGCTACACCTTC. It translates to CASSPPGTGVGYTF.

This clone was seen a single time. This chain links TRBV27 with TRBJ1-2; 10 bases are a match to TRBD1. This CDR3 comprises 16 residues. Per the germline V gene, CDR1 is MNHEY and CDR2 is SMNVEV (reference sequence). The V gene end was trimmed by 2 bases and the J gene end by 4 bases; junction bases not matched to a gene: 7. The CDR3: CASSLQPGQGTYGYTF. CDR3 nucleotide sequence: TGTGCCAGCAGTTTACAACCGGGACAGGGGACCTATGGCTACACCTTC.

The V call is TRBV11-2, the J call TRBJ1-2; D is undetermined. The germline V gene encodes CDR1 SGHAT and CDR2 FQNNGV. The CDR3 length is 16 residues. Between the trimmed V and J ends, which lost 0 bases and 2 bases, there was a span of 13 bases. The CDR3 DNA sequence: TGTGCCAGCAGCTTAGATGTTGGTCTGGGGAACTATGGCTACACCTTC. Its translation: CASSLDVGLGNYGYTF.

The chain employs TRBV30 and TRBJ1-5, with a tentative D call TRBD1 (5 bases). Germline loops: CDR1 GTSNPN, CDR2 SVGIG (reference sequence). This CDR3 spans 14 amino acids. Trimming stripped 1 base from V and 6 bases from J, with 13 bases between. The CDR3 sequence: CAWSDVRQGQPQHF. The CDR3 region has the DNA TGTGCCTGGAGTGACGTCAGGCAGGGTCAGCCCCAGCATTTT.

CDR3 in DNA: TGTGCCAGCAGCTTGGGAGGAGGGGCCGGCGAGCAGTACTTC. Translation gives CASSLGGGAGEQYF. J is TRBJ2-7 and V is TRBV5-5; D is possibly TRBD2 (6 bases). CDR1 is SGHKS, CDR2 YYEKEE, per germline (reference sequence). The CDR3 has 14 amino acids. Trimming left V 0 bases short and J 6 bases short, with 13 bases between.

The chain has TRBV5-1 and TRBJ1-2; 9 positions match TRBD1. Germline V gene lookup returns CDR1 SGHRS and CDR2 YFSETQ. V was pared by 0 bases and J by 0 bases, with 3 bases of the junction left unmatched. This CDR3 comprises 16 residues. The CDR3 DNA reads TGCGCCAGCAGCTTGGGGACAGGGGCTCCTAACTATGGCTACACCTTC. It yields the protein CASSLGTGAPNYGYTF.

A few counts support this clone. V gene TRBV18 combines with J gene TRBJ1-4; no clear D. V was pared by 0 bases and J by 8 bases, with 10 bases between. CDR1 and CDR2 from the germline V gene are KGHSH and LQKENI. This CDR3 region has 14 residues. DNA of the CDR3: TGTGCCAGCTCACCACCCGGGGTGGGGGAAAAACTGTTTTTT. Translating gives CASSPPGVGEKLFF.

The CDR3 coding sequence is TGTGCCATCAGTGAGGACAGGGGATTCAATGAGCAGTTCTTC. Encoded protein: CAISEDRGFNEQFF. The chain is built from TRBV10-3 and TRBJ2-1; 8 positions agree with TRBD1. This CDR3 contains 14 residues. The V gene end was trimmed by 2 bases and the J gene end by 6 bases; junction bases not matched to a gene: 3. Germline V CDR1 and CDR2: ENHRY, SYGVKD.

The chain combines TRBV4-1 with TRBJ1-5; the D gene is possibly TRBD1 (6 bases). Germline-derived CDR1 and CDR2 are MGHRA and YSYEKL. Trimming shortened V by 3 bases and J by 0 bases, and 12 bases separated the two germline ends. The CDR3 extends over 16 amino acids. The CDR3 loop is CASSQGGAYSNQPQHF. The CDR3 DNA reads as TGCGCCAGCAGCCAGGGGGGCGCGTATAGCAATCAGCCCCAGCATTTT.

The genes are TRBV7-2 and TRBJ1-2; D possibly corresponds to TRBD1 (5 bases). The CDR3 is made up of 13 amino acids. Trimming cost V 5 bases and J 9 bases, with 16 bases left between them. Per the germline V gene, CDR1 is SGHTA and CDR2 is FQGNSA. CDR3 DNA sequence: TGTGCCAGCAGCCCCCAGCAGGGTAGGAGCTACACCTTC. This codes for CASSPQQGRSYTF.

This clone was observed once. The chain couples TRBV7-2 to TRBJ2-7, with 7 bases that match TRBD1. J was trimmed by 5 bases and V by 4 bases; bases with no gene match: 14. Germline V gives CDR1 SGHTA, CDR2 FQGNSA. This CDR3 is 16 amino acids long. CDR3 sequence: CASSSWTGTLSHEQYF. Written as DNA, the CDR3 is TGTGCCAGCAGCTCATGGACAGGTACCCTTTCCCACGAGCAGTACTTC.